This T cell receptor (beta chain) appears in the sequencing data of a study of beta chain features in type 1 diabetes. Study-level information: Across the samples, approximately 110,000,000 sorted cells were examined in total.

Comment on this clone: Antigen: not known.

All of the isolated RNA was reverse transcribed, so expressed TCRB transcripts were sequenced. Generated by immunoSEQ multiplex PCR, the TCRdb table keeps only in-frame clones and is missing some. The data hold 350,000 to 450,000 clones, with 14% observed a single time. General observations from the study: Shortening that was moderate but significant affected the TCRB CDR3s of Type 1 diabetes patients in all four CD4+ subsets. A PCR bias possibly favoring shorter templates would apply equally to patients and controls.

CDR1 and CDR2 from the germline V gene are SGHNT and YENEEA. The V gene lost 0 bases and the J gene lost 8 bases, with 8 bases spanning the gap. This CDR3 contains 12 residues. Material: naive CD4+ T cells from blood. The receptor was derived from a man younger than 40 in good health. The rearrangement joins TRBV11-3 to TRBJ2-7; D unclear. The CDR3 DNA reads TGTGCCAGCAGCTTAGATTTTGCCCAGCAGTACGTC. Translated, it gives CASSLDFAQQYV.